The rows below give T cell receptor beta chains drawn from one sample of a study of blood T cell repertoires in COVID-19. The protocol was immunoSEQ multiplex PCR, while the TCRdb copy is restricted to in-frame clones and leaves out a portion. In the table there are some 170,000 clones, about 91% of which are singletons. Material: peripheral blood. The receptors come from a woman aged 50 to 65 with acute or convalescent COVID-19. Both conserved end residues are part of each CDR3. D genes are given only for firm matches. Only part of the rows carry a size: once, few, many, or a class if the clone is expanded.

CDR3 length: 14; J gene: TRBJ2-1; D gene: .; clone size: .; V gene: TRBV6-5; CDR3 DNA: TGTGCCAGCAGTTCCCCCGGGGGGCAGAATGAGCAGTTCTTC; CDR3 protein: CASSSPGGQNEQFF
CDR3 length: 14; J gene: TRBJ1-1; D gene: .; clone size: .; V gene: TRBV4-2; CDR3 DNA: TGTGCCAGCAGCCAAGAATCAGAGAACACTGAAGCTTTCTTT; CDR3 protein: CASSQESENTEAFF
CDR3 length: 15; J gene: TRBJ1-1; D gene: .; clone size: .; V gene: TRBV27; CDR3 DNA: TGTGCCAGCAGTCTATCAACAGGGATGAACACTGAAGCTTTCTTT; CDR3 protein: CASSLSTGMNTEAFF
CDR3 length: 16; J gene: TRBJ2-2; D gene: .; clone size: .; V gene: TRBV9; CDR3 DNA: TGTGCCAGCAGCGTAGCTACAGGGCGGGTCACCGGGGAGCTGTTTTTT; CDR3 protein: CASSVATGRVTGELFF
CDR3 length: 14; J gene: TRBJ1-2; D gene: .; clone size: .; V gene: TRBV19; CDR3 DNA: TGTGCCAGTAGTATAGCGCAGGGTAACTATGGCTACACCTTC; CDR3 protein: CASSIAQGNYGYTF
CDR3 length: 14; J gene: TRBJ2-1; D gene: TRBD1; clone size: few; V gene: TRBV2; CDR3 DNA: TGTGCCAGCAGCTCGGGACAGGGGGAGAATGAGCAGTTCTTC; CDR3 protein: CASSSGQGENEQFF
CDR3 length: 13; J gene: TRBJ2-7; D gene: .; clone size: .; V gene: TRBV19; CDR3 DNA: TGTGCCAGTAGTCCCCCCGACAGCTACGAGCAGTACTTC; CDR3 protein: CASSPPDSYEQYF
CDR3 length: 17; J gene: TRBJ1-6; D gene: .; clone size: .; V gene: TRBV6-1; CDR3 DNA: TGTGCCAGCAGTGGGGGACTGGTGAGCTCCTATAATTCACCCCTCCACTTT; CDR3 protein: CASSGGLVSSYNSPLHF
CDR3 length: 13; J gene: TRBJ2-7; D gene: TRBD1; clone size: .; V gene: TRBV11-2; CDR3 DNA: TGTGCCAGCAGCATTGACAGGGGGGGCGAGCAGTACTTC; CDR3 protein: CASSIDRGGEQYF
CDR3 length: 19; J gene: TRBJ2-5; D gene: TRBD2; clone size: .; V gene: TRBV7-9; CDR3 DNA: TGTGCCAGCAGCTTAGTATGGGATTTTAGCGGGAGCGGTCGGGAGACCCAGTACTTC; CDR3 protein: CASSLVWDFSGSGRETQYF
CDR3 length: 12; J gene: TRBJ2-3; D gene: .; clone size: .; V gene: TRBV6-2/TRBV6-3; CDR3 DNA: TGTGCCAGCAGTCTGGAGGGCGATACGCAGTATTTT; CDR3 protein: CASSLEGDTQYF
CDR3 length: 18; J gene: TRBJ1-1; D gene: .; clone size: .; V gene: TRBV9; CDR3 DNA: TGTGCCAGCAGCGTAGCTCGTTCCATACCGACAGTAAACACTGAAGCTTTCTTT; CDR3 protein: CASSVARSIPTVNTEAFF
CDR3 length: 13; J gene: TRBJ1-4; D gene: .; clone size: .; V gene: TRBV11-3; CDR3 DNA: TGTGCCAGCAGCTTACGAGGGGGAGAAAAACTGTTTTTT; CDR3 protein: CASSLRGGEKLFF
CDR3 length: 13; J gene: TRBJ1-2; D gene: .; clone size: .; V gene: TRBV3-1/TRBV3-2; CDR3 DNA: TGTGCCAGCAGCCTTGCACAGGGCCGGGGCTACACCTTC; CDR3 protein: CASSLAQGRGYTF
CDR3 length: 17; J gene: TRBJ2-1; D gene: .; clone size: .; V gene: TRBV7-2; CDR3 DNA: TGTGCCAGCAGACCTCAGTTGGGCATAAGCTCCTACAATGAGCAGTTCTTC; CDR3 protein: CASRPQLGISSYNEQFF
CDR3 length: 14; J gene: TRBJ1-1; D gene: .; clone size: .; V gene: TRBV24-1; CDR3 DNA: TGTGCCACCAGCCGTGGGGGGGAGGATACTGAAGCTTTCTTT; CDR3 protein: CATSRGGEDTEAFF
CDR3 length: 16; J gene: TRBJ2-5; D gene: .; clone size: once; V gene: TRBV6-2/TRBV6-3; CDR3 DNA: TGTGCCAGCAGTTACGGTTCGTTCAGGCTCCAAGAGACCCAGTACTTC; CDR3 protein: CASSYGSFRLQETQYF
CDR3 length: 14; J gene: TRBJ2-5; D gene: TRBD1; clone size: .; V gene: TRBV7-2; CDR3 DNA: TGTGCCAGCTCCCGGACAGGGGCGGAGGAGACCCAGTACTTC; CDR3 protein: CASSRTGAEETQYF